This T cell receptor (beta chain) was identified in a study of blood T cell repertoires in COVID-19. Study at large: Sites across the United States, Italy and Spain contributed samples from acute and convalescent COVID-19. Nucleic acid was either cDNA or gDNA, and it came from T cells, B-cell-depleted T cells, or PBMCs.

Germline CDR1 reads SGHVS; CDR2 reads FQNEAQ. The CDR3 loop spans 14 amino acids. V was shortened by 2 bases and J by 9 bases, with 14 bases between the two germline ends. As originally analysed: Scientists estimated how many nucleated cells there were by amplifying reference gene primers. TCRdb's table, derived via immunoSEQ multiplex PCR, lists solely in-frame clones and lacks some. V and J calls plus clone size are reproduced from that table; the DNA served to infer D and trimming. Among approximately 140,000 clones, just over 85% were seen once, and the ten largest hold roughly 3%. Sample: peripheral blood. The sequence was obtained from a man in his 70s with acute or convalescent COVID-19. The V gene is TRBV7-8, the J gene TRBJ1-5; no clear D gene. The CDR3 nucleotides read TGTGCCAGCAGCTTACTCTCGCTCTCGGGGCCCCAGCATTTT. Its protein is CASSLLSLSGPQHF.